Sequencing of this T cell receptor beta chain was carried out in a study of human T cells and chemical hapten exposure. Study-wide findings and caveats: After DPC sensitization, TCRs above 1 in 1000 frequency showed no change.

Time point indicated: patch test 2, 6 weeks after DPC sensitization. Sample treatment: therapeutic diphenylcyclopropenone sensitization with weekly scalp DPC. Alopecia patients deemed DPC-suitable, aged 18 to 70, excluding pregnancy. The CDR3 has 16 amino acids. Deletions cut 2 bases from V and 0 bases from J, with 10 bases between. Germline CDR1 and CDR2: KGHSH and LQKENI. Unique molecular identifiers were linked by the library to individual cDNA molecules. Per the authors' pipeline: Across samples, TCR counts had a median of approximately 100,000 and ranged from roughly 20,000 to 690,600. TCRdb reprocessed the RACE reads with MiXCR, giving one entry per CDR3 protein. In this record, the V and J calls reflect TCRdb's handling and not the investigators' own analysis. The sample holds a few hundred thousand distinct CDR3 sequences, about 6% seen once. In its sample, this clonotype was seen a few times. The antigen remains undetermined.

The source of this sequence is a woman under 30 with alopecia areata. Some clones in this sample may be carry-over from other donors' samples. The chain joins TRBV18 to TRBJ2-2; D perhaps matches TRBD1 (5 bases). The sample was whole blood, taken in connection with sensitization to the hapten diphenylcyclopropenone (DPC). CDR3 region: CASSPRETANTGELFF. In nucleotides, the CDR3 is TGTGCCAGCTCACCAAGAGAGACAGCGAACACCGGGGAGCTGTTTTTT.